This T cell receptor beta chain emerged from a study of kidney transplant recipient with SARS-CoV-2 infection (dated by TCRdb to about 2021). The cysteine opens and the phenylalanine closes a CDR3 of 13 amino acids. Of all the DNA, just the CDR3 is kept, 39 bases in frame from base 1. According to the germline V gene, CDR1 reads MGHRA and CDR2 reads YSYEKL. V sheds 0 bases and J sheds 10 bases, leaving 7 bases between their ends. The sample's time point label, decoded: pre-pandemic baseline sample and day 111 after first positive SARS-CoV-2 test. At least ten counts were recorded for this clonotype. This receptor's antigen is unknown. No base quality information exists; no much larger clone differs at one position. Data came from an Illumina MiSeq. Profiling of the peripheral T cell repertoire targeted human TCRbeta genes. As for the authors' bioinformatics: Beta-binomial modelling was applied to test for differential clonotype abundance so that variability over time was accounted for. Expanded clonotypes were checked against the ImmuneCODE reference database of SARS-CoV-2-associated TCRs and mapped to regions of the viral genome. Additional analyses of the repertoire looked at TRBV gene usage, CDR3 length, CDR3 amino acid overlap between time points, clonotype abundance distributions and Jaccard similarity. TCRdb took the public reads, trimmed them with fastp at Q25, ran MiXCR for clone calling and kept in-frame beta chains. Identical CDR3 proteins give one entry, which carries the most common genes and DNA. TCRdb, not the original authors, processed these V and J calls. Within this sample are 200,000 to 300,000 distinct CDR3 sequences, with 29% of them counted one time only. Nearly 7.5% of the sample goes to the ten largest clones.

The sequences come from a blood sample, collected at baseline and around day 110 from a kidney transplant recipient. The rearrangement combines TRBV4-1 with TRBJ1-6; the D gene cannot be resolved reliably. This TCR was sampled from a young adult male patient who had COVID-19 and was a kidney transplant recipient. Following a transplant, a fraction of the T cells may be traceable to the graft donor. Read as DNA, the sequence is TGCGCCAGCAGCCAAGATCTGGGGTCACCCCTCCACTTT. This is translated as CASSQDLGSPLHF.